This T cell receptor (beta chain) emerged from a study of Ad26.COV2.S vaccination and SARS-CoV-2 variants. As for the study in general: Into the muscle, Ad26.COV2.S was dosed once or twice, 56 days apart.

Findings and caveats of the study: Post-vaccination spike-specific CD8+ and CD4+ T cell responses reportedly had substantial breadth. Researchers reported similar non-spike TCR breadth in vaccine and placebo recipients. Those who received the vaccine showed greater spike-specific TCR breadth than those given placebo.

About this clone: Its antigen remains unidentified.

The CDR3 is 11 residues long. V was trimmed by 4 bases and J by 9 bases, leaving 10 bases between them. The V gene's germline CDR1 is LGHNT and CDR2 FRNRAP. Indicated treatment: approximately 18 received Ad26.COV2.S at low or high dose, single or two shots; a few received placebo; per-sample allocation not given. Specimen acquisition occurred on day 63 following the initial vaccine or placebo injection. The table came from immunoSEQ multiplex PCR; TCRdb's copy has only in-frame clones and leaves some out. The table has about 400,000 clones, 89% seen once; the top ten hold under 2%. Sequencing used peripheral blood, obtained in a trial of Ad26.COV2.S vaccine versus placebo. V usage is TRBV12-5 and J usage is TRBJ2-7; D is unclear. The clonotype originates from a person aged 18-60 years who received the Ad26.COV2.S COVID-19 vaccine or a placebo. The CDR3 nucleotides read TGTGCTAGTGGTTCTTCCGGCAGGCAGTACTTC. Protein: CASGSSGRQYF.